This T cell receptor (beta chain) stems from a study of blood T cells in healthy people across ages. Regarding the study as a whole: Both higher diversity and more naive CD4+ cells marked long-lived donors when set against aged donors.

A second PCR of 7 to 11 cycles used a sample-barcoded 5' primer and a J-beta primer mix. TCRdb independently ran MiXCR on the 5' RACE reads; one entry per CDR3 protein. The data show some 1.6 million distinct CDR3 sequences, almost 35% seen once. In the case of this clonotype: The antigen is undetermined.

The germline V gene has CDR1 DFQATT and CDR2 SNEGSKA (reference sequence). The CDR3 is 17 residues long. V shed 1 base, J shed 4 bases, and the junction held 9 bases outside the gene matches. J is TRBJ2-1 and V is TRBV20-1; TRBD2 matches 11 bases. This clonotype originated in a woman aged 25 to 39 in good health. Sequencing was done on a sample of blood. The CDR3: CSARALLTSGVYNEQFF. The CDR3 DNA is TGCAGTGCTAGAGCCCTCCTGACTAGCGGGGTTTACAATGAGCAGTTCTTC.